This TCR beta chain was sequenced in a study of response to subunit inactivated influenza vaccine. TCRdb itself ran the RT-PCR reads through MiXCR, one entry per CDR3 protein. The sample gives 500,000 to 600,000 distinct CDR3 sequences, about 12% of which show up once; 10% is in the top ten. Regarding the study as a whole: It was suggested by the authors that few new T cells are recruited by each seasonal influenza vaccination.

The length of the CDR3 is 14 residues. V lost 4 bases and J lost 8, with 18 bases in between. Looked up from germline, CDR1 is DFQATT and CDR2 is SNEGSKA (reference sequence). Comment on this clonotype: Its antigen is not identified.

The sequence was collected from a man aged 50 or older who received an inactivated influenza vaccine. This material consisted of PBMCs from blood, taken on the day of vaccination. V usage is TRBV20-1 and J usage is TRBJ2-1; possible D gene TRBD1, 5 bases. The CDR3 nucleotides are TGCAGTGCTAATACCGGCCAGGGCGCCTATGAGCAGTTCTTC. Its translation: CSANTGQGAYEQFF.